The 6 T cell receptor beta chains below were found in one sample sequenced in a study of blood T cells in healthy people across ages. It was with a sample-barcoded 5' primer and a J-beta primer mix that a second PCR of about 7 to 12 cycles was run. TCRdb called the 5' RACE reads again in MiXCR, with one record for every CDR3 protein. The repertoire has 800,000 to 950,000 distinct CDR3 sequences, 29% of them found once; the top ten carry roughly 10%. The sample also formed part of further work on T cells of mothers and their children.

The sample comprised blood. These receptors all stem from a middle-aged woman in good health.

This clonotype was observed a handful of times. This rearrangement joins TRBV3-1 to TRBJ2-5; D call uncertain. Germline CDR1 LGHDT, CDR2 YNNKEL (reference sequence). The CDR3 totals 15 residues. V lost 1 base, J lost 2 bases, and 11 bases lay in between. The CDR3 loop reads CASSQGASDQETQYF. DNA for the CDR3: TGTGCCAGCAGCCAAGGCGCTAGTGATCAAGAGACCCAGTACTTC.

This clonotype came up many times. CDR3 DNA sequence: TGTGCCAGCAGCGCAACGGAAATTTACGAGCAGTACTTC. It specifies CASSATEIYEQYF. The rearrangement uses TRBV7-9 and TRBJ2-7, with D hard to call. CDR1 is SEHNR and CDR2 is FQNEAQ in the germline V gene (reference sequence). V was shortened by 5 bases and J by 4 bases, with 12 bases between the two germline ends. The CDR3 runs to 13 residues.

V is TRBV7-2 and J is TRBJ2-4; D not certain. TRBJ2-7 matches the DNA end more closely, so the J call is doubtful. Germline V gene sequence: CDR1 SGHTA, CDR2 FQGNSA. The CDR3 is 15 amino acids. In DNA form, the CDR3 reads TGTGCCAGCAGCCGCCCTGGGATAAGTAGCTCCGAGCAGTACTTC. Amino acids: CASSRPGISSSEQYF.

As concerns this clonotype: This may be a read error: a much more frequent sequence differs by one nucleotide. CDR3 nucleotides: TGTGCCAGCAGGACTATGGGCTCCTACGAGCAGTTCTTC. This gives the protein CASRTMGSYEQFF. J is TRBJ2-1 and V is TRBV6-5; the D gene is possibly TRBD2 (5 bases). Germline CDR1 is MNHEY and CDR2 is SVGAGI. The CDR3 covers 13 residues. Trimming took off 6 bases at V and 10 bases at J, with 16 bases between the two ends.

This clonotype was observed a few times. V and J are TRBV14 and TRBJ2-3; no firm D call. V dropped 1 base and J dropped 2 bases, with 10 bases sitting between them. Germline lookup yields CDR1 SGHDN and CDR2 FVKESK. The CDR3 sequence is 15 residues long. CDR3 sequence: CASSQGVRFTDTQYF. In DNA form, the CDR3 reads TGTGCCAGCAGCCAAGGGGTCCGATTCACAGATACGCAGTATTTT.

A note on this clonotype: A junction boundary mismatches the germline segment, possibly from a read error. The J gene is TRBJ2-1, the V gene TRBV2; TRBD2 aligns across 9 bases. The germline V gene encodes CDR1 SNHLY and CDR2 FYNNEI. The CDR3 is 15 amino acids. The CDR3 nucleotides are TGTGCCAGCAGGGAAGCGGGGGGCGGACGCAATGAGCAGTTCTTC. It encodes CASREAGGGRNEQFF.